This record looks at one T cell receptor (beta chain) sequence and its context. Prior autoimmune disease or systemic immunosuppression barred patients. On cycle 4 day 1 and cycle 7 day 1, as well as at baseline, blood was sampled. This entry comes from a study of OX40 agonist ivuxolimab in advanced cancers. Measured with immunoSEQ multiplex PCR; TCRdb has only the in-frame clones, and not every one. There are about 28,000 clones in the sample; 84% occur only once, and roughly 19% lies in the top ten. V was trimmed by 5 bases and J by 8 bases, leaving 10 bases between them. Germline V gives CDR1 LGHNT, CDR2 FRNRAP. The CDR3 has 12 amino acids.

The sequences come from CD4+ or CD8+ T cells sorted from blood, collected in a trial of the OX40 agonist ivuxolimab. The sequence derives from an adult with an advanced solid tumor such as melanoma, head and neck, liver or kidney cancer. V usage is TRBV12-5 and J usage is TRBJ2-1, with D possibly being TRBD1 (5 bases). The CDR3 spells CASGAQGHEQFF. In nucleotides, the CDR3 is TGTGCTAGTGGTGCCCAGGGCCATGAGCAGTTCTTC.